This T cell receptor beta chain was found in a study of CD8 T cells in Susac syndrome. The junction had 2 bases not matched to a gene; V was cut back by 5 bases and J by 6 bases. CDR3 length: 13 amino acids. CDR1 is SQVTM and CDR2 is ANQGSEA in the germline V gene. Random hexamers served to reverse transcribe roughly 0.5 to 1 ug RNA. TCRdb used MiXCR to reprocess the immunoSEQ multiplex PCR reads, holding one entry per CDR3 protein. Of approximately 120,000 distinct CDR3 sequences in the sample, 85% to 95% were seen once. This receptor was identified in a human donor with multiple sclerosis. Input material: CD8+ T cells from PBMCs. The V call is TRBV29-1, the J call TRBJ2-1; TRBD1 matches 12 bases. CDR3 residues: CSVLGQGANEQFF. The CDR3 region has the DNA TGCAGCGTTTTGGGACAGGGGGCCAATGAGCAGTTCTTC.